The next 26 T cell receptor beta chains were all read from a single sample in a study of radiotherapy plus CTLA-4 blockade in lung cancer. Sequenced by immunoSEQ multiplex PCR; TCRdb stores in-frame clones only, minus some. The sample carries about 48,000 clones, approximately 86% recorded once. The sequencing used peripheral blood, collected from a patient treated with radiotherapy plus ipilimumab. The receptors shown here come from a human donor with non-small cell lung cancer that progressed on radiotherapy plus ipilimumab. Some clones in this sample may be carry-over from other donors' samples.

CDR3 sequence: CASSDQGGERTEAFF. The CDR3 DNA is TGTGCCAGCAGCGATCAAGGCGGGGAGAGAACTGAAGCTTTCTTT. The chain employs TRBV9 and TRBJ1-1; the D is unclear. Germline lookup yields CDR1 SGDLS and CDR2 YYNGEE. V was trimmed by 3 bases and J by 5 bases, leaving 17 bases between them. The length of the CDR3 is 15 residues. The variable domain in full, completed from reference TRBV9 and TRBJ1-1, reads DSGVTQTPKHLITATGQRVTLRCSPRSGDLSVYWYQQSLDQGLQFLIQYYNGEERAKGNILERFSAQQFPDLHSELNLSSLELGDSALYFCASSDQGGERTEAFFGQGTRLTVV.

The V gene is TRBV4-1, the J gene TRBJ1-5; TRBD1 agrees at 7 bases. V was pared by 6 bases and J by 1 base, with 6 bases of the junction left unmatched. Germline V lookup: CDR1 MGHRA, CDR2 YSYEKL. CDR3 length: 15 residues. CDR3 DNA: TGCGCCAGCAGACTCGGGACAGCAAGCAATCAGCCCCAGCATTTT. This codes for CASRLGTASNQPQHF.

In its sample, this clone was seen once. The V gene is TRBV5-6, the J gene TRBJ1-4, with 7 bases that match TRBD1. Germline CDR1 and CDR2: SGHDT and YYEEEE. The trim removed 1 base at V and 6 bases at J, leaving 3 bases unmatched. The CDR3 totals 14 residues. The CDR3 region has the DNA TGTGCCAGCAGCTTGAGACAGGGTCATGAAAAACTGTTTTTT. Translated, it gives CASSLRQGHEKLFF.

The V gene is TRBV10-3, the J gene TRBJ2-7, with TRBD2 identical over 15 bases. CDR3 size: 15 residues. V shed 10 bases and J 3 bases; nucleotides not matched to a gene: 7. Germline lookup yields CDR1 ENHRY and CDR2 SYGVKD. The CDR3 loop reads CARSGTSGRNYEQYF. CDR3 nucleotide sequence: TGTGCCAGATCCGGGACTAGCGGGAGGAACTACGAGCAGTACTTC.

This chain joins TRBV20-1 and TRBJ1-2; D is undetermined. Trimming removed 3 bases from V and 7 bases from J, with 9 bases in between. There are 11 residues in the CDR3. The V gene's germline CDR1 is DFQATT and CDR2 SNEGSKA (reference sequence). CDR3 DNA sequence: TGCAGTGCTAGCGGGGTTACTGGCTACACCTTC. Protein product: CSASGVTGYTF.

V gene TRBV5-1 combines with J gene TRBJ2-7; D is perhaps TRBD2 (6 bases). V was clipped by 2 bases and J by 0 bases, with 15 bases between them. There are 16 residues in the CDR3. Germline CDR1 is SGHRS and CDR2 is YFSETQ. The CDR3 DNA reads as TGCGCCAGCAGCTTAGTAAGCGGGTTTAGCTCCTACGAGCAGTACTTC. Protein sequence: CASSLVSGFSSYEQYF.

This clone was detected once. The chain couples TRBV6-5 to TRBJ2-1, with D unresolved. The V gene lost 9 bases and the J gene lost 6 bases, with 18 bases spanning the gap. Germline values: CDR1 MNHEY, CDR2 SVGAGI. This CDR3 has 14 amino acids. The CDR3 protein is CASYSRANLNEQFF. Here the CDR3 DNA reads TGTGCCAGTTATTCACGAGCCAACCTCAATGAGCAGTTCTTC.

The CDR3 sequence: CASGLTGGGYEQYF. The CDR3 coding sequence is TGTGCTAGTGGTCTGACAGGGGGCGGCTACGAGCAGTACTTC. V and J are TRBV12-5 and TRBJ2-5, with 10 nucleotides matching TRBD1. TRBJ2-7 matches the DNA end more closely, so the J call is doubtful. The CDR3 is 14 amino acids. Germline values: CDR1 LGHNT, CDR2 FRNRAP.

This clone occurred a few times. CDR3 in amino acids: CASSRTSGGAGELFF. DNA of the CDR3: TGTGCCAGCAGTAGAACTAGCGGGGGGGCCGGGGAGCTGTTTTTT. The chain carries TRBV6-1 and TRBJ2-2; 13 bases fit TRBD2. Germline assignment: CDR1 MNHNS and CDR2 SASEGT. The CDR3 extends over 15 amino acids. V lost 5 bases and J lost 6; bases outside the gene matches: 3.

This clone was observed a single time. This chain uses TRBV6-1 with TRBJ2-7; 7 bases agree with TRBD1. Trimming cost V 8 bases and J 2 bases; bases outside gene matches: 6. Germline-derived CDR1 and CDR2 are MNHNS and SASEGT. The CDR3 loop spans 13 amino acids. The CDR3 DNA follows: TGTGCCAGCGTACGGGACAGCACCTACGAGCAGTACTTC. It translates to CASVRDSTYEQYF.

There are a few counts of this clone. J is TRBJ2-1 and V is TRBV4-1; weak D call: TRBD2 (6 bases). The CDR3 is 15 residues long. The ends were cut back, 3 bases at V and 8 bases at J, with 17 bases in the middle. Per germline, CDR1 MGHRA and CDR2 YSYEKL. In DNA, the CDR3 is TGCGCCAGCAGCCAGCTGCGGGGCGGGCGGGATGAGCAGTTCTTC. Translating it yields CASSQLRGGRDEQFF.

This clone was detected only once. V and J are TRBV11-2 and TRBJ2-3; a weak D match, TRBD2 (5 bases). V was pared by 1 base and J by 3 bases, with 5 bases between. This CDR3 is 13 amino acids long. The germline V gene has CDR1 SGHAT and CDR2 FQNNGV. The CDR3 bases are TGTGCCAGCAGCTTAGCGGGGACAGATACGCAGTATTTT. Its protein is CASSLAGTDTQYF.

This clone was recorded once. The V and J genes are TRBV29-1 and TRBJ1-2, with 7 bases identical to TRBD1. Looked up from germline, CDR1 is SQVTM and CDR2 is ANQGSEA. Trimming removed 5 bases from V and 6 bases from J; junction bases left unmatched: 12. The CDR3 is 14 amino acids. As DNA, the CDR3 is TGCAGCGTTCTGGTAGGACAGGTGGGCCATGGCTACACCTTC. It yields the protein CSVLVGQVGHGYTF.

This clone was detected only a few times. V gene TRBV7-9 combines with J gene TRBJ1-2; 8 bases map to TRBD1. CDR1 is SEHNR, CDR2 FQNEAQ, per germline (reference sequence). Losses at the gene ends were 5 bases for V and 5 bases for J; bases not matched to a gene: 7. CDR3 length equals 14 residues. CDR3 sequence reads: CASSPRTGLYGYTF. The CDR3 coding sequence is TGTGCCAGCAGCCCAAGGACAGGGCTGTATGGCTACACCTTC.

The chain is built from TRBV7-9 and TRBJ2-1; 8 nucleotides match TRBD1. Germline CDR1 and CDR2: SEHNR and FQNEAQ (reference sequence). The ends lost 5 bases at V and 6 bases at J; junction bases unmatched: 9. The CDR3 has 15 amino acids. The CDR3 DNA is TGTGCCAGCAGCGGAGGACAGGGTTTGGTCAATGAGCAGTTCTTC. Residues: CASSGGQGLVNEQFF.

The V and J genes are TRBV23-1 and TRBJ2-7; D not certain. TRBV23-1 is designated an ORF whose function remains uncertain. CDR3 size: 14 residues. V lost 0 bases, J lost 2 bases, and 8 bases lay in between. Here the CDR3 DNA reads TGCGCCAGCAGTCAATCGTTTCCCGCCTACGAGCAGTACTTC. Translating gives CASSQSFPAYEQYF.

This chain joins TRBV5-1 and TRBJ2-5, with a weak D call TRBD2 (5 bases). CDR1 is SGHRS, CDR2 YFSETQ, per germline. The CDR3 extends over 13 amino acids. Trimming took 0 bases from V and 2 from J, leaving 5 bases between them. CDR3 nucleotides: TGCGCCAGCAGCTTGGGAGGGCAAGAGACCCAGTACTTC. Protein sequence: CASSLGGQETQYF.

The J gene is TRBJ1-1, the V gene TRBV7-8; 10 bases fit TRBD1. Trimming at V came to 3 bases and at J to 3 bases, leaving 7 bases not matched to a gene. Germline values: CDR1 SGHVS, CDR2 FQNEAQ. This CDR3 is 16 amino acids long. CDR3 sequence reads: CASSLSTGGMYTEAFF. DNA of the CDR3: TGTGCCAGCAGCTTGTCGACAGGGGGCATGTACACTGAAGCTTTCTTT.

This clone was recorded once. The J gene is TRBJ2-1, the V gene TRBV5-8; TRBD2 agrees at 7 bases. From germline, CDR1 is SGHTS and CDR2 YDEGEE. The CDR3 totals 15 residues. With 3 bases clipped from V and 0 bases from J, the junction kept 3 bases outside the gene matches. The DNA for the CDR3 is TGTGCCAGCAGCTCTAGCGGTAGCTCCTACAATGAGCAGTTCTTC. As protein: CASSSSGSSYNEQFF.

This chain joins TRBV4-1 and TRBJ2-1; 8 nucleotides align to TRBD2. Trimming cost V 4 bases and J 4 bases; bases outside gene matches: 9. Looked up from germline, CDR1 is MGHRA and CDR2 is YSYEKL. CDR3 length: 16 amino acids. In nucleotides, the CDR3 is TGCGCCAGCAGCCTTTCCCGACTAGCGTCGTACAATGAGCAGTTCTTC. It translates to CASSLSRLASYNEQFF.

The chain has TRBV7-9 and TRBJ2-5; D is undetermined. The ends were cut back, 1 base at V and 5 bases at J, with 8 bases in the middle. The CDR3 runs 13 residues. Germline V gene lookup returns CDR1 SEHNR and CDR2 FQNEAQ (reference sequence). CDR3 protein: CASSLGSGETQYF. In DNA form, the CDR3 reads TGTGCCAGCAGCTTAGGGAGTGGGGAGACCCAGTACTTC.

The chain employs TRBV7-6 and TRBJ2-6, with D possibly being TRBD1 (5 bases). Per the germline V gene, CDR1 is SGHVS and CDR2 is FNYEAQ. CDR3 length: 19 amino acids. Deletions cut 5 bases from V and 0 bases from J, with 20 bases between. The CDR3 spells CASSLGRWTTISGANVLTF. CDR3 coding DNA: TGTGCCAGCAGCCTCGGGCGTTGGACAACGATCTCTGGGGCCAACGTCCTGACTTTC.

The chain links TRBV5-5 to TRBJ1-5; a weak D match, TRBD1 (6 bases). V lost 4 bases and J lost 5, with 16 bases in between. Per germline, CDR1 SGHKS and CDR2 YYEKEE (reference sequence). The CDR3 covers 15 residues. The CDR3 region has the DNA TGTGCCAGCAGCGCGACTGACAGGAGTTATCAGCCCCAGCATTTT. Translation gives CASSATDRSYQPQHF.

The CDR3 loop reads CASSHLAGEQYF. The CDR3 coding sequence is TGCGCCAGCAGCCATCTGGCAGGGGAGCAGTACTTC. The chain combines TRBV5-1 with TRBJ2-7; weak D call: TRBD1 (5 bases). This CDR3 is 12 amino acids long. Germline V gives CDR1 SGHRS, CDR2 YFSETQ. The V end was cut by 4 bases, the J end by 7 bases, with 12 bases between.

The V gene is TRBV2, the J gene TRBJ1-2; D is ambiguous. V lost 2 bases to trimming and J lost 4 bases, with 5 bases between them. Germline CDR1 and CDR2: SNHLY and FYNNEI. The CDR3 contains 12 residues. CDR3: CASSENSYGYTF. DNA of the CDR3: TGTGCCAGCAGTGAAAACAGCTATGGCTACACCTTC. Full variable domain (outside the CDR3, taken from reference TRBV2 and TRBJ1-2): EPEVTQTPSHQVTQMGQEVILRCVPISNHLYFYWYRQILGQKVEFLVSFYNNEISEKSEIFDDQFSVERPDGSNFTLKIRSTKLEDSAMYFCASSENSYGYTFGSGTRLTVV.

The chain carries TRBV10-3 and TRBJ2-6; either TRBD1 or TRBD2 may fit D (5 bases each). Germline V lookup: CDR1 ENHRY, CDR2 SYGVKD. The CDR3 has 15 residues. V was shortened by 6 bases and J by 4 bases, with 13 bases between the two germline ends. The CDR3 here is CAISEGQSGANVLTF. The CDR3 DNA reads TGTGCCATCAGCGAGGGGCAGTCCGGGGCCAACGTCCTGACTTTC.